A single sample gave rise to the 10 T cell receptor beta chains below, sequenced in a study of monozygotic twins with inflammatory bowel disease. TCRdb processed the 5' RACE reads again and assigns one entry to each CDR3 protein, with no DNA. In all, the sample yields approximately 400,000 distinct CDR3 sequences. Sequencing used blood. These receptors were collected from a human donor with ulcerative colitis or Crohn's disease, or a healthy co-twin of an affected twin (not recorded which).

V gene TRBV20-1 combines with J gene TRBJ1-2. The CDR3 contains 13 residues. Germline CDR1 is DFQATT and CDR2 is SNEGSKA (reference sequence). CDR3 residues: CSAQSGTVNGYTF.

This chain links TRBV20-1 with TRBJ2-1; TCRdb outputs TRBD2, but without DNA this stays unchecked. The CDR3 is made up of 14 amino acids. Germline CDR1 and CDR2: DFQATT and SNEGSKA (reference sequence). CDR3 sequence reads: CSAQTSSFRDEQFF.

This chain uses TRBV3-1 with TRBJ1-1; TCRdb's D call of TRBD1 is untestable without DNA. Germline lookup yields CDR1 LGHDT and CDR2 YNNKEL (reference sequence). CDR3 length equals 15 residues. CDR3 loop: CASSQDRGLDTEAFF.

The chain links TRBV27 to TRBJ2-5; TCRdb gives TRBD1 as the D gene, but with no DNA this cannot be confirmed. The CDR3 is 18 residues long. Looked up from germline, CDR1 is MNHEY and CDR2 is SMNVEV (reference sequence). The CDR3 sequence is CASRPTGGRAWVGETQYF.

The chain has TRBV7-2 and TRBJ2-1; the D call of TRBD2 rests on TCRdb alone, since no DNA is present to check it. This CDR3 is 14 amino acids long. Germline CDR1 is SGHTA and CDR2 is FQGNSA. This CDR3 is CASSPRLVHLEQFF.

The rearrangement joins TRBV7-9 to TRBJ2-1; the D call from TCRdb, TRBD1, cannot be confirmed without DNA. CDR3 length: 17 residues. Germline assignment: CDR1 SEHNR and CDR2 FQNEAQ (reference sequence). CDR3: CASTFSVDRVPYNEQFF.

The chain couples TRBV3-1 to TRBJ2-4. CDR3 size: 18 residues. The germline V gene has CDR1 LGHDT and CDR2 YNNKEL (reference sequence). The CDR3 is CASSQDQGKRRAKNIQYF.

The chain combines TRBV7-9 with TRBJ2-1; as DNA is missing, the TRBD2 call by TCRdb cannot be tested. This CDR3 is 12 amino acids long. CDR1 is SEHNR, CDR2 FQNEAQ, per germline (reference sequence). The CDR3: CASRSLGNEQFF.

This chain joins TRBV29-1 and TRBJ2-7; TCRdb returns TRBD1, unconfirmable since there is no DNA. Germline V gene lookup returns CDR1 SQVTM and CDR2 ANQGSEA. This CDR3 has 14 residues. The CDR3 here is CSVEGGGSHYEQYF.

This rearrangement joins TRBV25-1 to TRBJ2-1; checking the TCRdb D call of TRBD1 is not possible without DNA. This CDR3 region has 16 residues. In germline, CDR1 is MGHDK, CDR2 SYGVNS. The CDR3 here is CASSDDRGGEVDEQFF.